The entry below gives a single TCR beta chain sequence along with its context. Its antigen is unknown. This CDR3 region has 20 residues. With 0 bases clipped from V and 0 bases from J, the junction kept 9 bases outside the gene matches. Germline V lookup: CDR1 SGHVS, CDR2 FQNEAQ. The study treated chemo-refractory metastatic non-small-cell lung cancer patients with focal radiation plus ipilimumab CTLA-4 blockade. These data come from a study of radiotherapy plus CTLA-4 blockade in lung cancer. Background on the study: Patients showed objective responses in about 20% of cases, and disease control was achieved by under 35%. General observations from the study: Radiotherapy was combined with ipilimumab, and tumor-derived TCR clones then expanded in blood. Reports state that early shifts in blood T cell clones, with interferon-beta, best predicted response.

Sequencing used immunoSEQ multiplex PCR; TCRdb keeps in-frame clones, though not all of them. The data hold under 70,000 clones, with around three quarters observed a single time. Specimen: peripheral blood, collected from a patient treated with radiotherapy plus ipilimumab. This clonotype originated in a human donor with non-small cell lung cancer who had a complete response to radiotherapy plus ipilimumab. The V gene is TRBV7-8, the J gene TRBJ1-6; TRBD1 matches at 9 bases. The CDR3 sequence: CASSLAGSGTGSSYNSPLHF. CDR3 coding DNA: TGTGCCAGCAGCTTAGCAGGTTCAGGGACAGGGAGCTCCTATAATTCACCCCTCCACTTT.